The entry below describes one T cell receptor (beta chain). Sequenced by immunoSEQ multiplex PCR; TCRdb stores in-frame clones only, minus some. The sample has about 74,000 clones, 75% to 90% seen once. CDR3 length: 12 residues. The ends were cut back, 5 bases at V and 4 bases at J, with 9 bases in the middle. Germline CDR1 is SGDLS and CDR2 is YYNGEE. These data belong to a study of PD-L1 blockade in urothelial cancer. Across the study: About 90% of the roughly 29 patients comprised males who had bladder-origin urothelial cancer.

Time point in this sample: pretreatment peripheral blood. Between 1 and 8 samples, pretreatment and on-treatment, were given by each patient. The input for sequencing was PBMCs, taken around atezolizumab (anti-PD-L1) treatment. This receptor was obtained from a man between 65 and 85 years old with urothelial cancer. This sequence joins TRBV9 and TRBJ1-2; D gene ambiguous. The CDR3: CASSAGGYGYTF. The CDR3 nucleotides are TGTGCCAGCAGTGCGGGCGGCTATGGCTACACCTTC.